These T cell receptor beta chains were read from a single sample in a study of cytomegalovirus exposure and HLA in healthy donors. Measured with immunoSEQ multiplex PCR; TCRdb has only the in-frame clones, and not every one. The table has 70,000 to 90,000 clones, roughly 74% seen once. Sequenced material: PBMCs. Every receptor here comes from a man aged 35-49 years in good health and CMV-seronegative. Both conserved end residues are part of each CDR3.

V gene | CDR3 protein
TRBV5-6 | CASSVSPGYEQYF
TRBV28 | CASSDRGLGEQYF
TRBV29-1 | CSVALGGEYGYTF
TRBV28 | CASSLPGSLLAIAMDEQFF
TRBV27 | CASSVSQGRTEAFF
TRBV7-9 | CASSSTGGNYGYTF
TRBV19 | CASRGGSSYNSPLHF
TRBV18 | CASSSGVGNQPQHF
TRBV10-1 | CASSSGTDYEKLFF
TRBV7-9 | CASSRTGGAEKLFF
TRBV13 | CASSSIQGDEQYF
TRBV14 | CASSQRVSLYGYTF
TRBV27 | CASSLFGGDQPQHF
TRBV7-9 | CASSKQATYEQYF
TRBV28 | CASSGRDSEKLFF
TRBV7-9 | CASSVGQLSNQPQHF
TRBV25-1 | CASSDGRWPQFF
TRBV28 | CASSSGTGVNNQPQHF
TRBV30 | CAWSSGRGQDEQYF
TRBV30 | CAWREPGQVAGAFF
TRBV7-3 | CASSLNGGDYEQYF
TRBV28 | CASSRGWTDTQYF
TRBV9 | CASSVAETGTEAFF
TRBV29-1 | CSARTGTLNEQYF
TRBV27 | CASSYRASYEQYF
TRBV15 | CATSSNPGQGYGTETQYF
TRBV5-1 | CASRIDSAGELFF
TRBV9 | CASRGTGWSNEQFF
TRBV5-1 | CASSVTGAANQPQHF
TRBV7-2 | CASSPLASSYEQYF
TRBV28 | CASSLRGHAFF
TRBV28 | CASTLSQRGGTDTQYF
TRBV9 | CASSGGQQYEAFF
TRBV29-1 | CSVLTGGPYYEQYF
TRBV20-1 | CSAPADEKLFF
TRBV5-4 | CASSSGSGNTIYF
TRBV9 | CASSVGGDNYEQYF
TRBV19 | CASSPLGQGGYTF
TRBV5-8 | CASSLGRGQTYGYTF
TRBV29-1 | CSVVRVRGWKTEAFF
TRBV6-1 | CASSEAMGQAGEAFF
TRBV5-1 | CASSLRGLIQETQYF
TRBV20-1 | CSARERTEAFF
TRBV2 | CASRKNRGHNQPQHF
TRBV5-1 | CASLAEPNTGELFF
TRBV28 | CASFGAPMNTEAFF
TRBV6-5 | CASRRTESEQYF
TRBV14 | CASSPRAVKTEAFF
TRBV5-6 | CASSLYATGGPARTDTQYF
TRBV29-1 | CSATATSGGIQDYNEQFF
TRBV6-5 | CASSHGRTVSSEAFF
TRBV6-5 | CASSGGNTEAFF
TRBV13 | CASSPGGEETQYF